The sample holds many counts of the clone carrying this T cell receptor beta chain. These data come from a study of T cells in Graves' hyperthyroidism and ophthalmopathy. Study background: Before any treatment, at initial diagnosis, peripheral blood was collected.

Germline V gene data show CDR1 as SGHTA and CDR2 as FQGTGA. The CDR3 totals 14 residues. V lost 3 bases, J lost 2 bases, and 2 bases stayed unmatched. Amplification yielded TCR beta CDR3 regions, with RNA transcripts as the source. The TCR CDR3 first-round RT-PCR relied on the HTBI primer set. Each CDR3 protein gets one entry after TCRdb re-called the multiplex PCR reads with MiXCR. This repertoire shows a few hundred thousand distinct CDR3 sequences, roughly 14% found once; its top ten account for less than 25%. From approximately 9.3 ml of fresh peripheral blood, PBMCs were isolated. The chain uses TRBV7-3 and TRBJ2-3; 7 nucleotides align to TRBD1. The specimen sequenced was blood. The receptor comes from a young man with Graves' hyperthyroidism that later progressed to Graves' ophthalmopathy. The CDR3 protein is CASSLTGSTDTQYF. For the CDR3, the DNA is TGTGCCAGCAGCTTGACAGGGTCCACAGATACGCAGTATTTT. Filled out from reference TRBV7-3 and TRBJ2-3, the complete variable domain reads GAGVSQTPSNKVTEKGKYVELRCDPISGHTALYWYRQSLGQGPEFLIYFQGTGAADDSGLPNDRFFAVRPEGSVSTLKIQRTERGDSAVYLCASSLTGSTDTQYFGPGTRLTVL.